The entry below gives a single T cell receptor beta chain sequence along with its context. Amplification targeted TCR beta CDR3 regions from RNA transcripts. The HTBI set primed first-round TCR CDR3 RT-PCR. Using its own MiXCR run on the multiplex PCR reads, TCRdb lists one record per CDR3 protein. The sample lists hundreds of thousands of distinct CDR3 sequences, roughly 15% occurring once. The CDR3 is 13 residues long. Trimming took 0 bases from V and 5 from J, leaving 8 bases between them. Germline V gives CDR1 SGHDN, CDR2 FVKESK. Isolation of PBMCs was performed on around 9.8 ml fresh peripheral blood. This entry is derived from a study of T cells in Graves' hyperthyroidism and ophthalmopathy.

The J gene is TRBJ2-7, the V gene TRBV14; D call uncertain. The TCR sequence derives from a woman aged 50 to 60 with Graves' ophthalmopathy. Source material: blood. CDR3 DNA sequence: TGTGCCAGCAGCCAAGATCGTAGGAACGAGCAGTACTTC. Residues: CASSQDRRNEQYF.